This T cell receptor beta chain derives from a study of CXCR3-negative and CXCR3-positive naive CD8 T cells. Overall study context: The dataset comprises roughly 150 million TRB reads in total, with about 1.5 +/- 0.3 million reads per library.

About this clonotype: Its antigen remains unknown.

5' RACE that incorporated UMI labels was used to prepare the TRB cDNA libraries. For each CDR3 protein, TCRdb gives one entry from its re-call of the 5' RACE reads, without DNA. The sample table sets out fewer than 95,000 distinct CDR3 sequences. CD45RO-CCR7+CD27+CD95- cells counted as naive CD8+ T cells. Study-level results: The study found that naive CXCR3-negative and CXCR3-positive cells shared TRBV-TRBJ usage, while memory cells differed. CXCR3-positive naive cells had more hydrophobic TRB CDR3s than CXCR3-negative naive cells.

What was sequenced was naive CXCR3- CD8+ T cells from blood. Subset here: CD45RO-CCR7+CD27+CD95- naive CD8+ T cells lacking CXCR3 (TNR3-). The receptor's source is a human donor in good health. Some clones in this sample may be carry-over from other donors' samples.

The chain's CDR3 is CASSLDRIYEQYF. The chain carries TRBV5-1 and TRBJ2-7. Per germline, CDR1 SGHRS and CDR2 YFSETQ. This CDR3 has 13 residues.